The 6 T cell receptor beta chains reported below all come from one sample, sequenced in a study of T cell responses to AZD1222 COVID-19 vaccine. Measured with immunoSEQ multiplex PCR; TCRdb has only the in-frame clones, and not every one. The sample consists of under 95,000 clones, over 75% of them appearing once. The input for sequencing was peripheral blood, taken 28 days after the second AZD1222 dose. Receptor source: an adult who received the AZD1222 COVID-19 vaccine.

The genes are TRBV5-1 and TRBJ2-5, with unresolved D. The end of the DNA aligns better with TRBJ2-7, so the J call may be wrong. The CDR3 is 15 amino acids. CDR1 and CDR2 (germline): SGHRS, YFSETQ. The CDR3 region is CASSRSGPSSYEQYF. In DNA, the CDR3 is TGCGCCAGCAGCCGTTCCGGGCCGAGCTCCTACGAGCAGTACTTC.

The chain uses TRBV6-5 and TRBJ1-5; 7 nucleotides line up with TRBD1. V was clipped by 6 bases and J by 5 bases; unmatched bases: 7. Germline V CDR1 and CDR2: MNHEY, SVGAGI. The CDR3 is 14 residues long. The DNA for the CDR3 is TGTGCCAGCAGAGTTCGGGACAGTCATCAGCCCCAGCATTTT. Protein sequence: CASRVRDSHQPQHF.

This rearrangement joins TRBV10-3 to TRBJ1-1; maybe TRBD1 (5 bases). This CDR3 is built from 12 residues. The germline gives CDR1 ENHRY, CDR2 SYGVKD. Trimming removed 10 bases at V and 3 bases at J, with 12 bases between. The CDR3 DNA reads as TGTGCCACCCGAGGGGTGGACACTGAAGCTTTCTTT. It yields the protein CATRGVDTEAFF.

The chain combines TRBV21-1 with TRBJ2-3; TRBD1, the D gene given by the table, was not confirmed from the DNA. TRBV21-1 is a listed pseudogene. This CDR3 comprises 13 residues. DNA of the CDR3: TGTGCCAGCATCGCGACAGGCACAGATACGCAGTATTTT. Its translation: CASIATGTDTQYF.

The chain is built from TRBV18 and TRBJ2-5, with 8 bases fitting TRBD1. In germline, CDR1 is KGHSH, CDR2 LQKENI. CDR3 size: 16 residues. The V gene end was trimmed by 6 bases and the J gene end by 2 bases; junction bases not matched to a gene: 11. The CDR3 sequence: CASSPGQEFTQETQYF. CDR3 nucleotide sequence: TGTGCCAGCTCCCCGGGACAGGAATTTACACAAGAGACCCAGTACTTC.

This chain joins TRBV7-8 and TRBJ1-5; D is unclear. The CDR3 runs to 16 residues. Germline V lookup: CDR1 SGHVS, CDR2 FQNEAQ. The V gene lost 5 bases and the J gene lost 3 bases, with 17 bases spanning the gap. The CDR3 reads CASSPQRTALNQPQHF. The CDR3 nucleotides read TGTGCCAGCAGCCCCCAGAGGACTGCCCTCAATCAGCCCCAGCATTTT. The full variable domain, with the rest looked up from reference TRBV7-8 and TRBJ1-5, is GAGVSQSPRYKVAKRGQDVALRCDPISGHVSLFWYQQALGQGPEFLTYFQNEAQLDKSGLPSDRFFAERPEGSVSTLKIQRTQQEDSAVYLCASSPQRTALNQPQHFGDGTRLSIL.